The source of this TCR beta chain is a study of shared clonotypes between healthy human individuals. The germline V and J ends were trimmed by 6 bases and 0 bases, with 11 bases remaining between them. Germline V gene lookup returns CDR1 MNHEY and CDR2 SMNVEV (reference sequence). CDR3 size: 15 residues. Naive CD8 isolation took CD45RO-negative cells positively selected for CCR7 and excluded terminally differentiated effector memory CD45RA+ cells. Clones were sequenced by immunoSEQ multiplex PCR, and TCRdb holds only the in-frame ones, with some missing. The sample lists 800,000 to 950,000 clones, just over 95% occurring once.

The sequenced sample was naive CD8+ T cells sorted from blood. The receptor comes from a man aged 25 to 40 in good health. The V call is TRBV27, the J call TRBJ2-2, with D perhaps TRBD1 or TRBD2 (5 bases each). The CDR3 DNA reads TGTGCCAGCAGAAGTGGGGGAGCGAACACCGGGGAGCTGTTTTTT. Protein sequence: CASRSGGANTGELFF.